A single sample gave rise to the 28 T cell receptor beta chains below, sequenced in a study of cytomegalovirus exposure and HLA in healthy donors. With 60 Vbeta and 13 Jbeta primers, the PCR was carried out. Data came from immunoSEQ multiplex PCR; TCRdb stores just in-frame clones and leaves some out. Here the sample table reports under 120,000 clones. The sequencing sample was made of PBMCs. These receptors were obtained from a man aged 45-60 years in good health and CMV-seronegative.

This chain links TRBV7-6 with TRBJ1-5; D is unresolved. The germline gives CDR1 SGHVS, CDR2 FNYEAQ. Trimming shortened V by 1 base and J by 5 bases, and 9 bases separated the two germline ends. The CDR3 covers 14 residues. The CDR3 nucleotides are TGTGCCAGCAGCTTAGTGTCAGGCGATCAGCCCCAGCATTTT. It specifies CASSLVSGDQPQHF.

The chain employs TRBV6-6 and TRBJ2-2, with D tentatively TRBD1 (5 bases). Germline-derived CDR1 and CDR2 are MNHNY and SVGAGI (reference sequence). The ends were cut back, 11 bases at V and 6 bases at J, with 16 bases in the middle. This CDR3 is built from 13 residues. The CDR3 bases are TGTGCCTCCTCACGGACAAGGGCCGGGGAGCTGTTTTTT. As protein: CASSRTRAGELFF.

The DNA of the CDR3 is TGTGCCAGCAGCGGCAGGGTAACTAATTCACCCCTCCACTTT. As protein: CASSGRVTNSPLHF. The rearrangement uses TRBV9 and TRBJ1-6; a possible D gene is TRBD1 (5 bases). V was cut by 3 bases and J by 6 bases, with 10 bases left in between. CDR1 and CDR2 (germline): SGDLS, YYNGEE. This CDR3 is 14 amino acids long.

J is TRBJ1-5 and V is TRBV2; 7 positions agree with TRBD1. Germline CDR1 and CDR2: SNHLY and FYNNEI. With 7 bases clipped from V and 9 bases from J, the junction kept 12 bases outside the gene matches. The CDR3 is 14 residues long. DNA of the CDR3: TGTGCCAGCAACCGGGACAGAAGCCTAGGGCCCCAGCATTTT. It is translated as CASNRDRSLGPQHF. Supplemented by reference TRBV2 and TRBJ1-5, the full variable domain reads EPEVTQTPSHQVTQMGQEVILRCVPISNHLYFYWYRQILGQKVEFLVSFYNNEISEKSEIFDDQFSVERPDGSNFTLKIRSTKLEDSAMYFCASNRDRSLGPQHFGDGTRLSIL.

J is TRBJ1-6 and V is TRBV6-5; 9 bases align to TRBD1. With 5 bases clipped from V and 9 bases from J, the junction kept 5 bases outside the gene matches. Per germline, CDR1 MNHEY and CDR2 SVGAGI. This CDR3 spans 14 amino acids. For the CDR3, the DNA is TGTGCCAGCAGTGAGGGACAGGGAAGTTCACCCCTCCACTTT. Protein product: CASSEGQGSSPLHF.

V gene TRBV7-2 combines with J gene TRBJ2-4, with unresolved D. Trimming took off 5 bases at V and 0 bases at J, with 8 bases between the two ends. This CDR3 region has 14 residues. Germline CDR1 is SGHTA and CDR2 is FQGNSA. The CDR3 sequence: CASSPGLAKNIQYF. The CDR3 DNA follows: TGTGCCAGCAGCCCCGGTCTAGCCAAAAACATTCAGTACTTC.

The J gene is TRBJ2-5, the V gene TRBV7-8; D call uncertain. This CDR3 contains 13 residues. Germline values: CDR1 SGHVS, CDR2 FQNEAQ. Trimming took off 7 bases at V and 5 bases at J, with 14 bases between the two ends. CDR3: CASTLQTVETQYF. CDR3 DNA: TGTGCCAGCACCCTTCAAACTGTGGAGACCCAGTACTTC. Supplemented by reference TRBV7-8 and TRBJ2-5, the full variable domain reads GAGVSQSPRYKVAKRGQDVALRCDPISGHVSLFWYQQALGQGPEFLTYFQNEAQLDKSGLPSDRFFAERPEGSVSTLKIQRTQQEDSAVYLCASTLQTVETQYFGPGTRLLVL.

CDR3 residues: CASSLDKSGGLTQYF. CDR3 sequence (DNA): TGTGCCAGCAGCTTAGACAAATCGGGAGGACTAACGCAGTATTTT. V usage is TRBV7-2 and J usage is TRBJ2-3; 7 bases line up with TRBD2. V lost 1 base and J lost 9; bases outside the gene matches: 10. Germline assignment: CDR1 SGHTA and CDR2 FQGNSA. This CDR3 comprises 15 residues.

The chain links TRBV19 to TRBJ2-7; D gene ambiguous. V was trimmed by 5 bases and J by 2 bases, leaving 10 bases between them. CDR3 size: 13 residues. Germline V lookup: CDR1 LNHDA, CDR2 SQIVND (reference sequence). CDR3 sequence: CASSATQAYEQYF. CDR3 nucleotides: TGTGCCAGTAGTGCGACACAAGCCTACGAGCAGTACTTC.

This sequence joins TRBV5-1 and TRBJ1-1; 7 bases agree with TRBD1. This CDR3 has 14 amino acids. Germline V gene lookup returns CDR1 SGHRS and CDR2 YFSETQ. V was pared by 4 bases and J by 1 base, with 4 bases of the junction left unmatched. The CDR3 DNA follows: TGCGCCAGCAGCCACCCAGGGGGGAACACTGAAGCTTTCTTT. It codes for CASSHPGGNTEAFF.

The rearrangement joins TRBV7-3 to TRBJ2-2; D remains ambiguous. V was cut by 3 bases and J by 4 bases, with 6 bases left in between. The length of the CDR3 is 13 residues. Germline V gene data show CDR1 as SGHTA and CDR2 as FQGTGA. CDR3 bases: TGTGCCAGCAGCTTCGATAGCACCGGGGAGCTGTTTTTT. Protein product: CASSFDSTGELFF.

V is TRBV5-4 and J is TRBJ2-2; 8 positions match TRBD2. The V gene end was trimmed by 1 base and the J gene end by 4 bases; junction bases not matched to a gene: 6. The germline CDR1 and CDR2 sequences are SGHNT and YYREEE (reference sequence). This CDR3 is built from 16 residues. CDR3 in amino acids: CASSLRASGPTGELFF. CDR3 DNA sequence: TGTGCCAGCAGCTTGAGGGCTAGCGGGCCCACCGGGGAGCTGTTTTTT.

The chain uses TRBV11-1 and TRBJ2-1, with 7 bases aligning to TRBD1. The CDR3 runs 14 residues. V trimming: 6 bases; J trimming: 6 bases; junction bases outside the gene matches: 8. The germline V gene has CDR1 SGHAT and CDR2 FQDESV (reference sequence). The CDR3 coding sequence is TGTGCCAGCAGTCCGGACAGGCCCGGCAATGAGCAGTTCTTC. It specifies CASSPDRPGNEQFF.

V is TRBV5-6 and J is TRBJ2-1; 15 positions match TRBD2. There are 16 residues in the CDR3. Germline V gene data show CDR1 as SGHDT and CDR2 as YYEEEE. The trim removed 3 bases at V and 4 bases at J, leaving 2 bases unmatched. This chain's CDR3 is CASSSGLAGGYNEQFF. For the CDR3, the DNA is TGTGCCAGCAGCTCGGGACTAGCGGGGGGATACAATGAGCAGTTCTTC. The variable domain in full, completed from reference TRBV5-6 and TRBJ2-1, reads DAGVTQSPTHLIKTRGQQVTLRCSPKSGHDTVSWYQQALGQGPQFIFQYYEEEERQRGNFPDRFSGHQFPNYSSELNVNALLLGDSALYLCASSSGLAGGYNEQFFGPGTRLTVL.

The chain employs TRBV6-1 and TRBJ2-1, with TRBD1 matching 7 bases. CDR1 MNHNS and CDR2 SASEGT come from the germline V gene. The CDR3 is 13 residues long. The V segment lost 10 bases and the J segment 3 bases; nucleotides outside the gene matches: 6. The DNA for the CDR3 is TGTGCCACCTTAAGGGACAGCTACAATGAGCAGTTCTTC. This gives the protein CATLRDSYNEQFF.

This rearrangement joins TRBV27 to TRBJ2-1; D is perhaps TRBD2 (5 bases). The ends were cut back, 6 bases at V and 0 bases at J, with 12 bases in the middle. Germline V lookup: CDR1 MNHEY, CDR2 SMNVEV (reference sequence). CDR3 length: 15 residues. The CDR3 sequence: CASRVAGLSYNEQFF. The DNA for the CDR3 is TGTGCCAGCAGGGTGGCAGGACTCTCCTACAATGAGCAGTTCTTC.

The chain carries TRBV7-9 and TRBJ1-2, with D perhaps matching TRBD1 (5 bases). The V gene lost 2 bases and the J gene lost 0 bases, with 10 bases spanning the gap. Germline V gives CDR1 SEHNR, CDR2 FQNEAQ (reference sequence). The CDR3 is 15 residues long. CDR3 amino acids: CASSLTGGTNYGYTF. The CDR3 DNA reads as TGTGCCAGCAGCTTAACCGGGGGAACTAACTATGGCTACACCTTC. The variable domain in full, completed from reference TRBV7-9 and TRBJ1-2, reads DTGVSQNPRHKITKRGQNVTFRCDPISEHNRLYWYRQTLGQGPEFLTYFQNEAQLEKSRLLSDRFSAERPKGSFSTLEIQRTEQGDSAMYLCASSLTGGTNYGYTFGSGTRLTVV.

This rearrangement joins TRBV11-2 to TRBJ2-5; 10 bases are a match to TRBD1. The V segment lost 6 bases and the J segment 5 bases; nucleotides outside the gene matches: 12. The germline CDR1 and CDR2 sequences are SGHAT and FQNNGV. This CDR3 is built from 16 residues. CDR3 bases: TGTGCCAGCAGTCGGGACAGGGGCGTGTTGGGGGAGACCCAGTACTTC. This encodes CASSRDRGVLGETQYF. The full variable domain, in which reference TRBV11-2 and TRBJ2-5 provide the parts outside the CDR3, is EAGVAQSPRYKIIEKRQSVAFWCNPISGHATLYWYQQILGQGPKLLIQFQNNGVVDDSQLPKDRFSAERLKGVDSTLKIQPAKLEDSAVYLCASSRDRGVLGETQYFGPGTRLLVL.

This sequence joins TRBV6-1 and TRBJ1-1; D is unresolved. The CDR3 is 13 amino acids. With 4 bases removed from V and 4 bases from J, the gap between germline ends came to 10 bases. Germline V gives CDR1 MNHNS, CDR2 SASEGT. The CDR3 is CASSGERGTEAFF. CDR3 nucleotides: TGTGCCAGCAGTGGGGAGCGGGGCACTGAAGCTTTCTTT.

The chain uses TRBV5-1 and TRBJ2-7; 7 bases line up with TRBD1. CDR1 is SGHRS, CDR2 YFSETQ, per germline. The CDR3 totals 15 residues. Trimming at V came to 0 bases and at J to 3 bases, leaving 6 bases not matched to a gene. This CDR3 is CASSLGGDSLYEQYF. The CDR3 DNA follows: TGCGCCAGCAGCTTGGGAGGGGACAGCCTCTACGAGCAGTACTTC. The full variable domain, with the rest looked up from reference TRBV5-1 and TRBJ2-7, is KAGVTQTPRYLIKTRGQQVTLSCSPISGHRSVSWYQQTPGQGLQFLFEYFSETQRNKGNFPGRFSGRQFSNSRSEMNVSTLELGDSALYLCASSLGGDSLYEQYFGPGTRLTVT.

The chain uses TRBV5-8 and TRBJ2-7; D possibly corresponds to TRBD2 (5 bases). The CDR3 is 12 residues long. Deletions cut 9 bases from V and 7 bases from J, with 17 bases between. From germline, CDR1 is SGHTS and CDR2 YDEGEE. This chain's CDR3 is CATFLRVEEQYF. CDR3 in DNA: TGTGCCACATTTTTGAGGGTCGAAGAGCAGTACTTC.

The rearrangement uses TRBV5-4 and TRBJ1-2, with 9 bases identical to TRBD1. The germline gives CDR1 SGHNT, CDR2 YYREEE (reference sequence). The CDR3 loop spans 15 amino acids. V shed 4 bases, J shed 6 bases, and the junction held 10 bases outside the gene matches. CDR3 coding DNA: TGTGCCAGCAGCCCAGTGGTGGACAGGGGACATGGCTACACCTTC. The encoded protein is CASSPVVDRGHGYTF.

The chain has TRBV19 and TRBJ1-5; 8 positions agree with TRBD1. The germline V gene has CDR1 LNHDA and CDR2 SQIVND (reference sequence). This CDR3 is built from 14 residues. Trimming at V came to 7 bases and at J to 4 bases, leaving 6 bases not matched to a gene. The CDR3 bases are TGTGCCAGTACCCTACAGGGGGGTAATCAGCCCCAGCATTTT. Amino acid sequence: CASTLQGGNQPQHF.

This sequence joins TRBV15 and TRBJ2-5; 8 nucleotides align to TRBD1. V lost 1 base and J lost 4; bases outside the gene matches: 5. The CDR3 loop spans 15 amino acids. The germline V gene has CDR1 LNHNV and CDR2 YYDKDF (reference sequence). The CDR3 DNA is TGTGCCACCAGCAGAGTGGGAGGACAGGGAGAGACCCAGTACTTC. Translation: CATSRVGGQGETQYF.

The CDR3 loop reads CASRPYGQGATDTQYF. DNA of the CDR3: TGTGCCAGCAGGCCCTACGGACAGGGGGCCACAGATACGCAGTATTTT. The chain couples TRBV9 to TRBJ2-3; 11 bases map to TRBD1. There are 16 residues in the CDR3. Germline CDR1 is SGDLS and CDR2 is YYNGEE. The V and J ends lost 5 bases and 2 bases, in that order; junction bases with no gene match: 7. The whole variable domain, filled in from reference TRBV9 and TRBJ2-3, reads DSGVTQTPKHLITATGQRVTLRCSPRSGDLSVYWYQQSLDQGLQFLIQYYNGEERAKGNILERFSAQQFPDLHSELNLSSLELGDSALYFCASRPYGQGATDTQYFGPGTRLTVL.

CDR3 DNA sequence: TGTGCCAGCTCACAAGGACAGGAGATGGGCTACACCTTC. Its protein is CASSQGQEMGYTF. The chain is built from TRBV18 and TRBJ1-2; 7 positions match TRBD1. The germline V gene has CDR1 KGHSH and CDR2 LQKENI. The CDR3 has 13 amino acids. The V segment lost 4 bases and the J segment 8 bases; nucleotides outside the gene matches: 7.

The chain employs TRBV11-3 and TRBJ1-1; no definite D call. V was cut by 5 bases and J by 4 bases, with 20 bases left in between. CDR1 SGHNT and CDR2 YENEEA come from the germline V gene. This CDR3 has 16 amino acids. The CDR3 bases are TGTGCCAGCAGCCCAAACCGGAGAAATTCGGGCACTGAAGCTTTCTTT. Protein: CASSPNRRNSGTEAFF.

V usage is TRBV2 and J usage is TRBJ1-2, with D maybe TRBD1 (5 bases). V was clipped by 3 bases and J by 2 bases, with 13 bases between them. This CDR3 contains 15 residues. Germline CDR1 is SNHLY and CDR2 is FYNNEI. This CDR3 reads CASSDGGNRNYGYTF. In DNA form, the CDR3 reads TGTGCCAGCAGTGACGGGGGGAATCGGAACTATGGCTACACCTTC.